This T cell receptor (beta chain) was found in a study of T cell repertoires in cytomegalovirus infection. Study at large: In public TCR beta signatures, there were indications of both CMV infection and matching HLA type.

Study findings and constraints: Summed frequency of shared TCR beta families picked out CMV carriers who also had the relevant HLA.

Trimming removed 0 bases at V and 6 bases at J, with 15 bases between. The CDR3 is 16 amino acids. Germline V lookup: CDR1 LGHNA, CDR2 YSLEER. Points on this clonotype: Its antigen remains unknown.

Using its own MiXCR run on the reads, TCRdb lists one record per CDR3 protein. The table includes about 830,000 distinct CDR3 sequences, about 31% detected once. The sample was cultured CD8+ T cells from PBMCs, taken from culture after CMV antigen stimulation. The chain couples TRBV4-3 to TRBJ1-5, with D possibly matching TRBD1 (6 bases). The source is a human donor in good health (CMV status not recorded). Some clones in this sample may be carry-over from other donors' samples. Here the CDR3 reads CASSQETVGGSQPQHF. Here the CDR3 DNA reads TGCGCCAGCAGCCAAGAAACGGTGGGGGGCAGTCAGCCCCAGCATTTT.